The 18 T cell receptor beta chains below come from one sample, sequenced in a study of shared T cell receptors in the human thymus. Generated by immunoSEQ multiplex PCR, the TCRdb table keeps only in-frame clones and is missing some. The repertoire holds 630,000 or so clones, with more than 75% as singletons. Separately, the same data were catalogued under a study of human thymus T cells.

Specimen: thymocytes. The receptors were sampled from a boy younger than two with a congenital heart defect.

The chain carries TRBV4-1 and TRBJ2-7; D is undetermined. Per germline, CDR1 MGHRA and CDR2 YSYEKL. Trimming removed 4 bases at V and 0 bases at J, with 13 bases between. The CDR3 is 15 amino acids. CDR3 loop: CASSPHPDTSYEQYF. The CDR3 DNA reads as TGCGCCAGCAGCCCCCACCCCGACACCTCCTACGAGCAGTACTTC.

The rearrangement uses TRBV28 and TRBJ1-4, with 7 bases fitting TRBD1. V trimming: 6 bases; J trimming: 0 bases; junction bases outside the gene matches: 10. The CDR3 loop spans 17 amino acids. Germline lookup yields CDR1 MDHEN and CDR2 SYDVKM. Here the CDR3 reads CASRGMTGLATNEKLFF. The DNA of the CDR3 is TGTGCCAGCAGAGGGATGACAGGGCTTGCAACTAATGAAAAACTGTTTTTT.

The V and J genes are TRBV29-1 and TRBJ2-1; maybe TRBD2 (5 bases). The V gene lost 6 bases and the J gene lost 7 bases, with 13 bases spanning the gap. The CDR3 covers 12 residues. Germline V gene sequence: CDR1 SQVTM, CDR2 ANQGSEA. The DNA of the CDR3 is TGCAGCGTCGGTTATCGAGGGAATGAGCAGTTCTTC. Residues: CSVGYRGNEQFF.

The chain couples TRBV4-3 to TRBJ2-5, with 9 bases lining up with TRBD2. This CDR3 contains 18 residues. In germline, CDR1 is LGHNA, CDR2 YSLEER. The V segment lost 0 bases and the J segment 9 bases; nucleotides outside the gene matches: 17. For the CDR3, the DNA is TGCGCCAGCAGCCAAGATAAGCAGGGACTAGCTCCCGAGGAGCCCCAGTACTTC. It is translated as CASSQDKQGLAPEEPQYF.

This rearrangement joins TRBV6-1 to TRBJ2-1; tentative D call: TRBD2 (6 bases). V lost 2 bases to trimming and J lost 4 bases, with 12 bases between them. CDR1 and CDR2 (germline): MNHNS, SASEGT. The CDR3 sequence is 15 residues long. CDR3 protein: CASSEPGEGYNEQFF. The CDR3 DNA reads TGTGCCAGCAGTGAACCGGGAGAAGGATACAATGAGCAGTTCTTC.

V gene TRBV11-2 combines with J gene TRBJ2-3, with a possible D match to TRBD2 (5 bases). The V end lost 3 bases, the J end lost 1 base, and 8 bases lay between the germline ends. CDR3 size: 14 residues. Germline V gene sequence: CDR1 SGHAT, CDR2 FQNNGV. The CDR3 loop reads CASSLGARTDTQYF. The CDR3, as DNA: TGTGCCAGCAGCTTGGGAGCACGCACAGATACGCAGTATTTT.

This clone was found a few times. The V and J genes are TRBV14 and TRBJ2-1; D is unresolved. Germline V lookup: CDR1 SGHDN, CDR2 FVKESK. V lost 1 base, J lost 1 base, and 5 bases lay in between. There are 14 residues in the CDR3. The CDR3 is CASSQGLSYNEQFF. In DNA, the CDR3 is TGTGCCAGCAGCCAAGGACTGTCCTACAATGAGCAGTTCTTC.

V and J are TRBV14 and TRBJ1-4, with 10 bases lining up with TRBD1. CDR1 SGHDN and CDR2 FVKESK come from the germline V gene. The CDR3 spans 16 residues. The J segment lost 5 bases and the V segment lost 2 bases, leaving 5 bases of the junction unmatched. CDR3 in DNA: TGTGCCAGCAGCCAACGTCGGACAGGGGGGAATGAAAAACTGTTTTTT. It encodes CASSQRRTGGNEKLFF.

For the CDR3, the DNA is TGCGCCAGCAGCTTGGCGCCAGGCATAAACACTGAAGCTTTCTTT. This codes for CASSLAPGINTEAFF. The V call is TRBV5-1, the J call TRBJ1-1; D not certain. Per germline, CDR1 SGHRS and CDR2 YFSETQ. The CDR3 is 15 residues long. Trimming shortened V by 0 bases and J by 2 bases, and 11 bases separated the two germline ends.

This clone was found once. The rearrangement links TRBV21-1 to TRBJ2-1; TRBD2, as called in the table, went unchecked against the DNA. TRBV21-1 is deemed a pseudogene. CDR3 size: 20 residues. The CDR3 region is CASVVGRTVEAGASYNEQFF. Here the CDR3 DNA reads TGTGCCAGCGTCGTTGGGAGGACAGTCGAAGCGGGAGCGTCCTACAATGAGCAGTTCTTC.

The J gene is TRBJ1-5, the V gene TRBV6-1; D uncertain. This CDR3 contains 15 residues. The germline gives CDR1 MNHNS, CDR2 SASEGT. V dropped 4 bases and J dropped 0 bases, with 10 bases sitting between them. The CDR3 here is CASSAGEYSNQPQHF. The DNA of the CDR3 is TGTGCCAGCAGTGCCGGGGAGTATAGCAATCAGCCCCAGCATTTT.

V is TRBV7-3 and J is TRBJ1-1, with D perhaps TRBD1 (6 bases). The germline V gene has CDR1 SGHTA and CDR2 FQGTGA. Trimming left V 6 bases short and J 1 base short, with 9 bases between. The CDR3 is made up of 13 amino acids. CDR3 residues: CASREQGNTEAFF. The CDR3 region has the DNA TGTGCCAGCAGGGAACAGGGGAACACTGAAGCTTTCTTT.

This rearrangement joins TRBV14 to TRBJ2-2; possibly TRBD1 for D (5 bases). Germline CDR1 and CDR2: SGHDN and FVKESK. The CDR3 spans 16 residues. V lost 0 bases and J 3 bases, leaving 11 bases between the germline ends. As DNA, the CDR3 is TGTGCCAGCAGCCAAGAAGGACACCAGCACACCGGGGAGCTGTTTTTT. It translates to CASSQEGHQHTGELFF.

V gene TRBV19 combines with J gene TRBJ1-3, with D maybe TRBD1 (5 bases). Germline V gene data show CDR1 as LNHDA and CDR2 as SQIVND (reference sequence). The CDR3 has 15 residues. Deletions cut 6 bases from V and 4 bases from J, with 16 bases between. The CDR3 reads CASRNLLGEGNTIYF. CDR3 nucleotide sequence: TGTGCCAGTAGGAACCTATTAGGGGAAGGAAACACCATATATTTT.

This chain uses TRBV29-1 with TRBJ1-2; 7 bases match TRBD1. The V segment lost 6 bases and the J segment 4 bases; nucleotides outside the gene matches: 5. The germline V gene encodes CDR1 SQVTM and CDR2 ANQGSEA. The CDR3 runs 12 residues. CDR3 DNA sequence: TGCAGCGTCCCCGGGACAGCCTATGGCTACACCTTC. Protein: CSVPGTAYGYTF.

The chain has TRBV29-1 and TRBJ1-2; D ambiguous. V was shortened by 3 bases and J by 8 bases, with 7 bases between the two germline ends. Germline assignment: CDR1 SQVTM and CDR2 ANQGSEA. The CDR3 is 10 amino acids. CDR3 sequence (DNA): TGCAGCGTTGACCCGGGGGGCTACACCTTC. This gives the protein CSVDPGGYTF.

This chain uses TRBV27 with TRBJ1-5, with D hard to call. CDR1 is MNHEY and CDR2 is SMNVEV in the germline V gene (reference sequence). This CDR3 comprises 13 residues. V was shortened by 3 bases and J by 5 bases, with 8 bases between the two germline ends. CDR3 sequence reads: CASSFQMDQPQHF. The CDR3 nucleotides read TGTGCCAGCAGTTTCCAGATGGATCAGCCCCAGCATTTT.

The chain combines TRBV15 with TRBJ1-5; a weak D match, TRBD1 (6 bases). Germline assignment: CDR1 LNHNV and CDR2 YYDKDF (reference sequence). The CDR3 sequence is 19 residues long. The V gene lost 5 bases and the J gene lost 1 base, with 24 bases spanning the gap. The CDR3 DNA sequence: TGTGCCACCAGCGACCCGGGACACCCGAATGGGTTAAGCAATCAGCCCCAGCATTTT. This codes for CATSDPGHPNGLSNQPQHF.